This T cell receptor (beta chain) is from a study of regulatory T cells in long-lasting Graves disease. Overall study: Antithyroid drugs had been taken under 3 months by newly diagnosed Graves' patients.

The sample holds a few counts of this clonotype. No antigen is known for it. Indicated time point: newly diagnosed GD, antithyroid drugs for less than 3 months. The TCR library was prepared using RNA isolated from PBMCs. V gave up 5 bases and J gave up 5 bases, with 15 bases separating them. The CDR3 runs 15 residues. From germline, CDR1 is MNHEY and CDR2 SMNVEV (reference sequence). Researchers made TCR beta libraries by using iRepertoire HTBI primers and running Arm-PCR on CDR3 regions. TCRdb fed the multiplex PCR reads into MiXCR, producing one record per CDR3 protein. The sample consists of some 250,000 distinct CDR3 sequences, 15% to 20% of them appearing once. Whole-study results and caveats: New patients shared 750 to 1,000 public clonotypes, and persistent patients shared more, with approximately 2,500.

These data also formed part of another study, on T cells in Graves' hyperthyroidism and ophthalmopathy.

This material consisted of peripheral blood mononuclear cells (PBMCs), taken at new diagnosis, from a patient treated with antithyroid drugs. The sequence was obtained from a woman in her 30s with Graves disease. This chain connects TRBV27 to TRBJ1-4, with D perhaps matching TRBD1 (6 bases). CDR3 sequence: CASSLHRGLNEKLFF. The CDR3 DNA sequence: TGTGCCAGCAGTCTCCACCGGGGGCTAAATGAAAAACTGTTTTTT.